The subject of this entry is one TCR beta chain. Amplification used 60 Vbeta primers and 13 Jbeta primers. Clones were sequenced by immunoSEQ multiplex PCR, and TCRdb holds only the in-frame ones, with some missing. The data hold around 130,000 clones, with roughly 84% observed a single time. V lost 9 bases, J lost 9 bases, and 18 bases lay in between. Germline loops: CDR1 LNHDA, CDR2 SQIVND (reference sequence). CDR3 size: 13 residues. The data are from a study of cytomegalovirus exposure and HLA in healthy donors. This clonotype was obtained from a woman under 30 in good health and CMV-seropositive. Material: PBMCs. This rearrangement joins TRBV19 to TRBJ2-1, with D perhaps matching TRBD1 (6 bases). CDR3: CASRYRALTEQFF. The CDR3 coding sequence is TGTGCCAGCCGCTACAGGGCCCTTACTGAGCAGTTCTTC.